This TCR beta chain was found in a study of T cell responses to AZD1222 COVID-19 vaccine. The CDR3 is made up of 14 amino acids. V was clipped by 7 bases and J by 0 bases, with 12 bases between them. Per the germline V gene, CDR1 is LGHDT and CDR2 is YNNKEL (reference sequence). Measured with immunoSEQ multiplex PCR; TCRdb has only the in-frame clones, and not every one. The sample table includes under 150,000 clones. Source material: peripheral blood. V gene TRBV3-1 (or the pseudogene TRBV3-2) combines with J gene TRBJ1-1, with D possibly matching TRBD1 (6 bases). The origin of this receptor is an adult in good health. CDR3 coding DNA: TGTGCCAGCACTACAGGGATTATGAACACTGAAGCTTTCTTT. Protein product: CASTTGIMNTEAFF.